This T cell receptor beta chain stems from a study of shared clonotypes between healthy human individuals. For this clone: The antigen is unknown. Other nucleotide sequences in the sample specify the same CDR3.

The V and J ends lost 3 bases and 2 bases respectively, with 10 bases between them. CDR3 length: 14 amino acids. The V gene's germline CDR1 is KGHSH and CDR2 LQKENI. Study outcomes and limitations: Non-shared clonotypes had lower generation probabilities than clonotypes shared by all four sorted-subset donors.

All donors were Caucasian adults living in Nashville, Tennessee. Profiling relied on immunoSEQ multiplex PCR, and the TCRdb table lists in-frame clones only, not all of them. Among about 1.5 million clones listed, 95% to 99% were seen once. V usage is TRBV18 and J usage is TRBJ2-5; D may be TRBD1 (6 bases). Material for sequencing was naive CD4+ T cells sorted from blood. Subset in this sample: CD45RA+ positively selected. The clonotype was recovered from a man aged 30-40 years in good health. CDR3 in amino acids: CASSPLDSQETQYF. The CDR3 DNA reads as TGTGCCAGCTCACCCCTGGACAGTCAAGAGACCCAGTACTTC.